These 17 T cell receptor beta chains were all obtained from the same sample, sequenced in a study of blood T cells in healthy people across ages. A sample-barcoded 5' primer and a J-beta primer mix were used in a second PCR of roughly 6 to 11 cycles. TCRdb independently ran MiXCR on the 5' RACE reads; one entry per CDR3 protein. The sample gives about 500,000 distinct CDR3 sequences, less than 25% of which show up once; around 10% is in the top ten. These data are also associated with another study on T cells of mothers and their children.

Sequenced material: blood. The receptor set was obtained from a boy between 10 and 17 years old in good health.

About this clonotype itself: At one boundary the junction diverges from the germline segment, which might be a read error. The chain has TRBV6-6 and TRBJ2-7, with a tentative D call TRBD2 (6 bases). Germline CDR1 is MNHNY and CDR2 is SVGAGI (reference sequence). The CDR3 covers 15 residues. The CDR3: CASSPPGGSSSEQYF. DNA of the CDR3: TGTGCCAGCAGTCCCCCCGGGGGTAGTTCCTCCGAGCAGTACTTC.

In nucleotides, the CDR3 is TGCGCCAGCAGCTTGCAGAAGATAGCCTCCCCCTACAATGAGCAGTTCTTC. It encodes CASSLQKIASPYNEQFF. V usage is TRBV5-1 and J usage is TRBJ2-1; D is uncertain. This CDR3 region has 17 residues. Germline V gene lookup returns CDR1 SGHRS and CDR2 YFSETQ. Trimming shortened V by 1 base and J by 2 bases, and 16 bases separated the two germline ends.

The V gene is TRBV7-2, the J gene TRBJ2-5; either TRBD1 or TRBD2 may supply D (5 bases each). CDR1 and CDR2 (germline): SGHTA, FQGNSA. Trimming left V 1 base short and J 4 bases short, with 16 bases between. The CDR3 runs 16 residues. CDR3 sequence (DNA): TGTGCCAGCAGCTTAGTGAGGGCAGGGTCCCGAGAGACCCAGTACTTC. Its protein is CASSLVRAGSRETQYF.

In nucleotides, the CDR3 is TGCGCCAGCAGGTGGCGGAGACCGAACACCGGGGAGCTGTTTTTT. This encodes CASRWRRPNTGELFF. This chain joins TRBV5-1 and TRBJ2-2; D is unclear. Germline-derived CDR1 and CDR2 are SGHRS and YFSETQ. V was trimmed by 5 bases and J by 0 bases, leaving 11 bases between them. The CDR3 has 15 residues.

The chain recombines TRBV6-5 with TRBJ1-3, with 7 bases aligning to TRBD1. J gave up 4 bases and V 0 bases, and 6 bases lay outside the gene matches. There are 16 residues in the CDR3. From germline, CDR1 is MNHEY and CDR2 SVGAGI. CDR3 sequence reads: CASSYSRQGRGNTIYF. In DNA form, the CDR3 reads TGTGCCAGCAGTTACTCCCGACAGGGAAGGGGAAACACCATATATTTT.

The V call is TRBV20-1, the J call TRBJ2-5, with TRBD2 as a possible D gene (7 bases). With the DNA end fitting TRBJ2-7 better, the J assignment may be wrong. The CDR3 is made up of 14 amino acids. Looked up from germline, CDR1 is DFQATT and CDR2 is SNEGSKA (reference sequence). The CDR3 coding sequence is TGCAGTGCCCTAACAGGGAGGGCGTCCTACGAGCAGTACTTC. This sequence encodes CSALTGRASYEQYF.

The chain recombines TRBV5-1 with TRBJ2-1; D is undetermined. CDR3 size: 12 residues. CDR1 SGHRS and CDR2 YFSETQ come from the germline V gene. Trimming pared 4 bases from V and 8 bases from J, leaving 10 bases between. CDR3 residues: CASSPSQDEQFF. For the CDR3, the DNA is TGCGCCAGCAGCCCCTCTCAGGATGAGCAGTTCTTC.

This clonotype appeared a few times. V is TRBV7-2 and J is TRBJ1-5; tentative D call: TRBD1 (6 bases). The CDR3 contains 17 residues. Germline V gene lookup returns CDR1 SGHTA and CDR2 FQGNSA. V was pared by 1 base and J by 3 bases, with 16 bases between. In DNA form, the CDR3 reads TGTGCCAGCAGCTTAGAAGCGGGGGGCGCGTTCAATCAGCCCCAGCATTTT. Protein: CASSLEAGGAFNQPQHF.

The chain recombines TRBV25-1 with TRBJ2-7; D unresolved. With 4 bases removed from V and 3 bases from J, the gap between germline ends came to 10 bases. In germline, CDR1 is MGHDK, CDR2 SYGVNS. CDR3 length: 13 residues. Here the CDR3 DNA reads TGTGCCAGCAGTGGTCGCATATACTACGAGCAGTACTTC. Translated, it gives CASSGRIYYEQYF.

This chain uses TRBV28 with TRBJ1-5; possible D gene TRBD1, 5 bases. The V and J ends lost 7 bases and 2 bases respectively, with 12 bases between them. CDR1 MDHEN and CDR2 SYDVKM come from the germline V gene. This CDR3 has 14 amino acids. The CDR3 bases are TGTGCCAGCACCCGGGTAGGGGGCAATCAGCCCCAGCATTTT. Its protein is CASTRVGGNQPQHF.

This clonotype was recorded at least ten times. The V call is TRBV7-2, the J call TRBJ2-7; D is possibly TRBD1 (6 bases). The CDR3 is 14 amino acids. Trimming stripped 0 bases from V and 0 bases from J, with 6 bases between. Germline loops: CDR1 SGHTA, CDR2 FQGNSA. CDR3 DNA sequence: TGTGCCAGCAGCTTAGCGGACAGCTCCTACGAGCAGTACTTC. It is translated as CASSLADSSYEQYF.

The J gene is TRBJ2-5, the V gene TRBV7-2; D might be TRBD1 or TRBD2, each matching 5 bases. V lost 3 bases, J lost 4 bases, and 15 bases lay in between. Germline V lookup: CDR1 SGHTA, CDR2 FQGNSA. This CDR3 has 15 amino acids. In DNA form, the CDR3 reads TGTGCCAGCAGCTTTGACCTTCGGGGCTCAGAGACCCAGTACTTC. Translated, it gives CASSFDLRGSETQYF.

This sequence joins TRBV11-2 and TRBJ2-3; 8 bases map to TRBD2. Germline V gene data show CDR1 as SGHAT and CDR2 as FQNNGV. The V gene end was trimmed by 1 base and the J gene end by 3 bases; junction bases not matched to a gene: 6. This CDR3 region has 16 residues. CDR3 DNA sequence: TGTGCCAGCAGCTTAGTAGCGGGATTAGGGACAGATACGCAGTATTTT. This encodes CASSLVAGLGTDTQYF.

This clonotype has only a few counts. The V gene is TRBV29-1, the J gene TRBJ2-5, with 7 bases matching TRBD2. The junction had 19 bases not matched to a gene; V was cut back by 6 bases and J by 0 bases. CDR3 length: 18 amino acids. The germline CDR1 and CDR2 sequences are SQVTM and ANQGSEA. CDR3 protein: CSVAATSWEGINQETQYF. DNA for the CDR3: TGCAGCGTAGCCGCGACGTCTTGGGAGGGCATCAACCAAGAGACCCAGTACTTC. Looking up the rest from reference TRBV29-1 and TRBJ2-5 gives the full variable domain: SAVISQKPSRDICQRGTSLTIQCQVDSQVTMMFWYRQQPGQSLTLIATANQGSEATYESGFVIDKFPISRPNLTFSTLTVSNMSPEDSSIYLCSVAATSWEGINQETQYFGPGTRLLVL.

J is TRBJ2-5 and V is TRBV30; D call uncertain. Germline values: CDR1 GTSNPN, CDR2 SVGIG (reference sequence). The CDR3 totals 14 residues. Trimming removed 0 bases from V and 4 bases from J, with 12 bases in between. The CDR3 DNA reads TGTGCCTGGAGTGTACGGCTAGGTCTAGAGACCCAGTACTTC. Translation gives CAWSVRLGLETQYF.

The genes are TRBV4-3 and TRBJ2-5; 9 bases map to TRBD1. CDR1 is LGHNA and CDR2 is YSLEER in the germline V gene. J was trimmed by 2 bases and V by 0 bases; bases with no gene match: 4. CDR3 length: 16 amino acids. CDR3 region: CASSQDGTGRQETQYF. As DNA, the CDR3 is TGCGCCAGCAGCCAAGACGGGACAGGGAGACAAGAGACCCAGTACTTC.

This chain links TRBV6-5 with TRBJ2-1, with 7 bases matching TRBD2. CDR1 and CDR2 from the germline V gene are MNHEY and SVGAGI. With V trimmed by 6 bases and J by 4 bases, 6 bases remained unmatched. The CDR3 sequence is 14 residues long. CDR3 nucleotides: TGTGCCAGCAGCTCCGGACTAGTGTACAATGAGCAGTTCTTC. The encoded protein is CASSSGLVYNEQFF.